These 2 T cell receptor beta chains came from one sample sequenced in a study of shared clonotypes between healthy human individuals. CD45RO-negative, CCR7-selected cells formed the naive CD8 fraction, which excluded terminally differentiated effector memory CD45RA+ cells. Sequenced by immunoSEQ multiplex PCR; TCRdb stores in-frame clones only, minus some. This table holds about 600,000 clones, roughly 98% found once. The sequencing sample was made of naive CD8+ T cells sorted from blood. The source of these receptors is a man aged 30-40 years in good health.

This chain connects TRBV15 to TRBJ2-7, with D perhaps TRBD2 (5 bases). The CDR3 runs 14 residues. Germline CDR1 and CDR2: LNHNV and YYDKDF (reference sequence). The V and J ends lost 3 bases and 2 bases respectively, with 11 bases between them. CDR3 sequence reads: CATSSLAGPYEQYF. Here the CDR3 DNA reads TGTGCCACCAGCAGTCTAGCTGGGCCCTACGAGCAGTACTTC.

The rearrangement uses TRBV13 and TRBJ1-1; 7 bases are shared with TRBD1. This CDR3 is built from 15 residues. V lost 5 bases and J lost 0; bases outside the gene matches: 6. The germline V gene has CDR1 PRHDT and CDR2 FYEKMQ (reference sequence). CDR3 residues: CASSTGTAMNTEAFF. In nucleotides, the CDR3 is TGTGCCAGCAGCACCGGGACAGCCATGAACACTGAAGCTTTCTTT.